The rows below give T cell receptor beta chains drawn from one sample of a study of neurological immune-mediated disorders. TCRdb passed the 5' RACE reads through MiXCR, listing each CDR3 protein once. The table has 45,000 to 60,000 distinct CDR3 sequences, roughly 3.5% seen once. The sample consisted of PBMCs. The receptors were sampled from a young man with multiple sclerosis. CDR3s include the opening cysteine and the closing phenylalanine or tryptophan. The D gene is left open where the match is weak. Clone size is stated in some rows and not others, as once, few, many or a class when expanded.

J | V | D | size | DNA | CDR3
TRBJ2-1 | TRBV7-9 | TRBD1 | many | TGTGCCAGCAGTTATCCGGGACAGGGGGAATACAATGAGCAGTTCTTC | CASSYPGQGEYNEQFF
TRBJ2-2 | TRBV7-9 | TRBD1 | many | TGTGCCAGCAGCTCGGACAGGGCCAACACCGGGGAGCTGTTTTTT | CASSSDRANTGELFF
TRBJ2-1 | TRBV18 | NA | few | TGTGCCAGCTCACTCTTTTCCGGGAGCGGGTCCTACAATGAGCAGTTCTTC | CASSLFSGSGSYNEQFF
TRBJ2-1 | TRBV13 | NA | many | TGTGCCAGCAGACTTACAGGGTATGAGCAGTTCTTC | CASRLTGYEQFF
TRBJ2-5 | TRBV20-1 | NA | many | TGCAGTGCAGAGAGGGGGACACCCGGTCAGTACTTC | CSAERGTPGQYF
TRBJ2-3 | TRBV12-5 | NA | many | TGTGCTAGTGGTTTCTTACGCGATACGCAGTATTTT | CASGFLRDTQYF
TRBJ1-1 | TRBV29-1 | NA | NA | TGCAGCGTTGAGGGTTTCGGGACTGAAGCTTTCTTT | CSVEGFGTEAFF
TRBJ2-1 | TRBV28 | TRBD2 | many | TGTGCCAGCAGTTTACACGGGACTAGCGGGACTGTTGAGCAGTTCTTC | CASSLHGTSGTVEQFF
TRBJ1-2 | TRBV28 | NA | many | TGTGCCAGCATCGCGACAGAGATTGGATTCGGCTACACCTTC | CASIATEIGFGYTF
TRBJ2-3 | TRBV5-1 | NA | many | TGCGCCAGCAGCCCGAAGGCAGGGGCAACCACAGATACGCAGTATTTT | CASSPKAGATTDTQYF
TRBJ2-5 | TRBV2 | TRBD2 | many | TGTGCCAGCAGTGAACTAGCGGGGAGTCAAGAGACCCAGTACTTC | CASSELAGSQETQYF
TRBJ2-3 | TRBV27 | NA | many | TGTGCCAGCAGTTTCCTGAGCACAGATACGCAGTATTTT | CASSFLSTDTQYF
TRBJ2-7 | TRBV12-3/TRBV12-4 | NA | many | TGTGCCAGCAGTCTACAGGGAGGTTATACCGGATACGAGCAGTACTTC | CASSLQGGYTGYEQYF
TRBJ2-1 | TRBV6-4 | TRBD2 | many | TGTGCCAGCAGTGATAACGGGGGGGGGAATGAGCAGTTCTTC | CASSDNGGGNEQFF
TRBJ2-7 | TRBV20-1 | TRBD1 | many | TGCAGTGCTAGTTCCAAGGGACAGAGCTCCTACGAGCAGTACTTC | CSASSKGQSSYEQYF
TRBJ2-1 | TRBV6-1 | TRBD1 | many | TGTGCCAGCAGACCGGACAGGGCCAACAATGAGCAGTTCTTC | CASRPDRANNEQFF
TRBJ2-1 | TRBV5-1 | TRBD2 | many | TGCGCCAGCGGAACTAGCGGGGTGACCTACAATGAGCAGTTCTTC | CASGTSGVTYNEQFF
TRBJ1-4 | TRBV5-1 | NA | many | TGCGCCAGCAGCCATGACGGTGAAAAACTGTTTTTT | CASSHDGEKLFF
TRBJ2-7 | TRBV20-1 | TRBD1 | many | TGCAGTGCTTCAGGACAGGGGGTTTACGAGCAGTACTTC | CSASGQGVYEQYF
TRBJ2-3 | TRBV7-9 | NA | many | TGTGCCAGCTGCCAGGGTGGCCCAAAGGCAGATACGCAGTATTTT | CASCQGGPKADTQYF
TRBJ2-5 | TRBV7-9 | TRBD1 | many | TGTGCCAGCAGCTTAGCGTCGATCCGAGACAGGGTTCAAGAGACCCAGTACTTC | CASSLASIRDRVQETQYF
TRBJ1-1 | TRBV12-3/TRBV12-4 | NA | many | TGTGCCAGCAGTTACAGCGTAATGAACACTGAAGCTTTCTTT | CASSYSVMNTEAFF
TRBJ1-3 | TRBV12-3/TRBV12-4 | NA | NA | TGTGCCAGCATCCGAAACTCTGGAAACACCATATATTTT | CASIRNSGNTIYF
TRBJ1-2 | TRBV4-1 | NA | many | TGCGCCAGCAGCCAAGAAGCTCCCAGGAACTATGGCTACACCTTC | CASSQEAPRNYGYTF
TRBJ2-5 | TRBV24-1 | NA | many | TGTGCCACCAGTGATCCCACAGGGTACCAAGAGACCCAGTACTTC | CATSDPTGYQETQYF
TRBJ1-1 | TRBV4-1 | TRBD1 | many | TGCGCCAGCAGCCTACGGGGACAGGAGAACACTGAAGCTTTCTTT | CASSLRGQENTEAFF
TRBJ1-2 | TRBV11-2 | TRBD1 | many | TGTGCCAGCAGCTTAGGGGGGACAGGCCTTTTGGCTAACTATGGCTACACCTTC | CASSLGGTGLLANYGYTF
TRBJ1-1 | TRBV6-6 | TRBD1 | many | TGTGCCAGCAGCCGCGGACAGGGATGGACTGAAGCTTTCTTT | CASSRGQGWTEAFF
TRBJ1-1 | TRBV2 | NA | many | TGTGCCAGCAGCGGACAGACGGGTGAAGCTTTCTTT | CASSGQTGEAFF
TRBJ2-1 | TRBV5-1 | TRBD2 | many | TGCGCCAGCAGCTTCGCGCGGGAGTACAGGAATGAGCAGTTCTTC | CASSFAREYRNEQFF
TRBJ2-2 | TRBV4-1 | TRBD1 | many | TGCGCCAGCAGCCAGGGGACAGGGGGCACCGGGGAGCTGTTTTTT | CASSQGTGGTGELFF
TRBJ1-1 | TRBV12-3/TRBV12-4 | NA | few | TGTGCCAGCAGACGACGCACTGAAGCTTTCTTT | CASRRRTEAFF
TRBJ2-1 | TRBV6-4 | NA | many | TGTGCCAGCAGTGACTCCTGGCAGGGCAATGAGCAGTTCTTC | CASSDSWQGNEQFF
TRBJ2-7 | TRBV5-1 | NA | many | TGCGCCAGCAGCCTTGACAGTGTAAGCGAGCAGTACTTC | CASSLDSVSEQYF
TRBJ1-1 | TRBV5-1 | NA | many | TGCGCCAGCAGTCGCAGGGACGTGAACACTGAAGCTTTCTTT | CASSRRDVNTEAFF
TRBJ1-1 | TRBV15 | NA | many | TGTGCCACCAGCAGATCGGAGACTGAAGCTTTCTTT | CATSRSETEAFF
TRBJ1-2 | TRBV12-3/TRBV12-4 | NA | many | TGTGCCAGCAGGCTATTGTATGGCTACACCTTC | CASRLLYGYTF
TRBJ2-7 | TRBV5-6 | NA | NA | TGTGCCAGCAGTCCCGAAAATGGCGAGCAGTACTTC | CASSPENGEQYF
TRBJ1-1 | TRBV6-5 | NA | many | TGTGCCAGCACCAAGGGGGGCTCTGAAGCTTTCTTT | CASTKGGSEAFF
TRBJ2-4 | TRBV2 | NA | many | TGTGCCAGCAGTGAGGAGAAGATTCAGTACTTC | CASSEEKIQYF
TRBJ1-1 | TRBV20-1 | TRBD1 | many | TGCAGTGCCCTGACAGGGGGCACTGAAGCTTTCTTT | CSALTGGTEAFF
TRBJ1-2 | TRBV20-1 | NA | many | TGCAGTGCAAAGAAGGGATCCACGAACTATGGCTACACCTTC | CSAKKGSTNYGYTF
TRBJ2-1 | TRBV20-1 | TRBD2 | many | TGCAGTGCTAGAGATAGGGTAGCGGGGGCCTTCAATGAGCAGTTCTTC | CSARDRVAGAFNEQFF
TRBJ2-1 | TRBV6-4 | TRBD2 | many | TGTGCCAGCAGTGAACTAGCGGGGGGGTACAATGAGCAGTTCTTC | CASSELAGGYNEQFF
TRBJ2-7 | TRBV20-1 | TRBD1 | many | TGCAGTGCTAGCTCGGGACAGCCTCCCTACGAGCAGTACTTC | CSASSGQPPYEQYF
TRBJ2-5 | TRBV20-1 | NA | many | TGCAGTGCTAGAAAGGGCGGGGAGACCCAGTACTTC | CSARKGGETQYF
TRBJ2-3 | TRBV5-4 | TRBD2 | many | TGTGCCAGCAGCTTAACTAGCGGCCTCACAGATACGCAGTATTTT | CASSLTSGLTDTQYF
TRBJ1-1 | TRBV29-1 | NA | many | TGCAGCGTTCAAGACAGACATTACACTGAAGCTTTCTTT | CSVQDRHYTEAFF
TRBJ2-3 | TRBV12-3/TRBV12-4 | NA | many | TGTGCCAGCAGTTTAGCGACAGGCACAGATACGCAGTATTTT | CASSLATGTDTQYF
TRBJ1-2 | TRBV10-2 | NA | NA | TGCGCCAGCAGCGACAGGACTTACTATGGCTACACCTTC | CASSDRTYYGYTF
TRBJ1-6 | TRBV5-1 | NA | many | TGCGCCAGCAGCTTGGGGCACGGGAATTCACCCCTCCACTTT | CASSLGHGNSPLHF
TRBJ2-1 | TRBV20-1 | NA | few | TGCAGTGCTACGGAGCCCCTGGAGAGGAGCTCCTACAATGAGCAGTTCTTC | CSATEPLERSSYNEQFF
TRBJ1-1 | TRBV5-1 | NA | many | TGCGCCAGCAGCATTACAGGGATGGAACGAGCTTTCTTT | CASSITGMERAFF